These T cell receptor beta chains were read from a single sample in a study of lymphopenia after photon versus proton radiotherapy. Sequencing was performed with immunoSEQ multiplex PCR; in TCRdb, only in-frame clones are kept and a portion is missing. The sample consists of about 4,500 clones, around 70% of them appearing once. Sequences were derived from peripheral blood, sampled from a patient treated with proton-based radiotherapy. The source is an elderly man with esophageal cancer. CDR3s include the opening cysteine and the closing phenylalanine or tryptophan. The D gene is left open where the match is weak. Size is stated for part of the rows, as once, few or many counts, or as a class when the clone is expanded.

V,J,size,D,DNA,CDR3
TRBV7-3,TRBJ1-3,NA,TRBD1,TGTGCCAGCAGCTTTACAGGGGGCCCTGGAAACACCATATATTTT,CASSFTGGPGNTIYF
TRBV4-2,TRBJ2-7,NA,TRBD1,TGTGCCAGCAGCTTATGGGACAGGGCCTACGAGCAGTACTTC,CASSLWDRAYEQYF
TRBV27,TRBJ2-7,NA,NA,TGTGCCAGCAGCTCTCCATTAAGGAGACGAAACGAGCAGTACTTC,CASSSPLRRRNEQYF
TRBV5-1,TRBJ2-7,few,NA,TGCGCCAGCAGCTTCGGCCCGATGGGTGAGCAGTACTTC,CASSFGPMGEQYF
TRBV9,TRBJ2-3,NA,TRBD2,TGTGCCAGCGGGGGGCGAGGTAGCGGGACTAGCACAGATACGCAGTATTTT,CASGGRGSGTSTDTQYF
TRBV28,TRBJ1-3,NA,NA,TGTGCCAGCAGTAAGGGGGGACTGATCTCTGGAAACACCATATATTTT,CASSKGGLISGNTIYF
TRBV11-3,TRBJ2-7,NA,NA,TGTGCCAGCAGCGACAGACAACTCCACGAGCAGTACTTC,CASSDRQLHEQYF
TRBV28,TRBJ1-5,medium-sized,NA,TGTGCCAGCAGTTTTACCCCAGGGAGCAATCAGCCCCAGCATTTT,CASSFTPGSNQPQHF
TRBV7-2,TRBJ1-1,large,NA,TGTGCCAGCAGCTTAGTTGAGCAAGGCACTGAAGCTTTCTTT,CASSLVEQGTEAFF
TRBV7-8,TRBJ2-3,NA,TRBD2,TGTGCCAGCAGCTTGCGACCCGGGACTAGCGGGAGGGGCGCAGATACGCAGTATTTT,CASSLRPGTSGRGADTQYF
TRBV10-1,TRBJ2-7,NA,TRBD1,TGCGCCAGCAGTGCCGGGACAGGAGGCGAGCAGTACTTC,CASSAGTGGEQYF
TRBV6-5,TRBJ1-2,NA,TRBD1,TGTGCCAGCAGTTACCGTGTTCAGGGGGCACATGGCTACACCTTC,CASSYRVQGAHGYTF
TRBV5-1,TRBJ2-5,NA,TRBD1,TGCGCCAGCAAAAGGACAGGGCCTTGGGAGACCCAGTACTTC,CASKRTGPWETQYF
TRBV29-1,TRBJ1-3,NA,NA,TGCAGCGTGGGTGGCGGAAACACCATATATTTT,CSVGGGNTIYF
TRBV9,TRBJ2-4,NA,TRBD1,TGTGCCAGCAGCCCGGAAGGGGGCCTCTTTGGTATTCAGTACTTC,CASSPEGGLFGIQYF